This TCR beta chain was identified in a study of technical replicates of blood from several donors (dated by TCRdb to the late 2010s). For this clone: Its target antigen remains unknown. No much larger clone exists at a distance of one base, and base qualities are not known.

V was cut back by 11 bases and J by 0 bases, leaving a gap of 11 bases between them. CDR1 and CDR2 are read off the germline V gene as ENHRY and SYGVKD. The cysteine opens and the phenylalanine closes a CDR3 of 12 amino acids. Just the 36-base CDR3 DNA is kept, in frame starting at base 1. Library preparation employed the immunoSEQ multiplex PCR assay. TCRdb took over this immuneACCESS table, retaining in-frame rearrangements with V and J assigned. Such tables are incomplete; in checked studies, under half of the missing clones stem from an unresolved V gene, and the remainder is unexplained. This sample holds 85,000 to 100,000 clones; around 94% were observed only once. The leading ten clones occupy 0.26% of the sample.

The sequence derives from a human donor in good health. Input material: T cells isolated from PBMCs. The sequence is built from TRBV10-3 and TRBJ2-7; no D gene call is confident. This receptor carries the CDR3 CASSSSSYEQYF. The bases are TGTGCCTCTTCCTCGAGCTCCTACGAGCAGTACTTC.